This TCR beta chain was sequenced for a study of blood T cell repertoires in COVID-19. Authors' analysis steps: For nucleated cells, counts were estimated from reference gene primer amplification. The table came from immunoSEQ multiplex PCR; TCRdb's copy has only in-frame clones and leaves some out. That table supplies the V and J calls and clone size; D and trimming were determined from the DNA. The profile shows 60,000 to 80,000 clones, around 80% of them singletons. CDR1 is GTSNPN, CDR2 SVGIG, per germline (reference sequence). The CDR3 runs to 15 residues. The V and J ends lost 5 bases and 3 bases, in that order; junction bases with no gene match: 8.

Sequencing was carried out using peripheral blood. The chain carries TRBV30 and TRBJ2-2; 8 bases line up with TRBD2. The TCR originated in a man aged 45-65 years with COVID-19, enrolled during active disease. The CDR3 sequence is CAWQTGGIYTGELFF. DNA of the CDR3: TGTGCCTGGCAGACGGGGGGGATTTACACCGGGGAGCTGTTTTTT.